Below, 26 T cell receptor beta chains from the same sample are listed, as sequenced in a study. TCRdb passed the RT-PCR reads through MiXCR, listing each CDR3 protein once. The table lists around 700,000 distinct CDR3 sequences, approximately 15% of them singletons. The sequencing input was memory CD4+ T cells from blood. The receptors were gathered from a female donor in good health, serving as a healthy control.

This clonotype occurred a few times. CDR3 sequence: CAISDYSGANVLTF. CDR3 nucleotide sequence: TGTGCCATCAGTGATTACTCTGGGGCCAACGTCCTGACTTTC. The rearrangement uses TRBV10-3 and TRBJ2-6; D unclear. The CDR3 spans 14 residues. Trimming took 3 bases from V and 0 from J, leaving 3 bases between them. Germline CDR1 is ENHRY and CDR2 is SYGVKD.

V usage is TRBV2 and J usage is TRBJ2-1, with TRBD2 matching 8 bases. Germline V gives CDR1 SNHLY, CDR2 FYNNEI. CDR3 length: 14 residues. V gave up 10 bases and J gave up 5 bases; unmatched junction bases: 10. CDR3 DNA sequence: TGTGCCACGACCGGGACTAGGGCACACAATGAGCAGTTCTTC. Translating it yields CATTGTRAHNEQFF.

This clonotype occurred a few times. The V gene is TRBV20-1, the J gene TRBJ1-5; D gene uncertain. The CDR3 covers 14 residues. V lost 0 bases to trimming and J lost 5 bases, with 11 bases between them. Germline CDR1 and CDR2: DFQATT and SNEGSKA (reference sequence). This chain's CDR3 is CSAREGRPDQPQHF. CDR3 nucleotides: TGCAGTGCTAGAGAAGGACGGCCGGATCAGCCCCAGCATTTT.

This clonotype has only a few counts. The chain employs TRBV20-1 and TRBJ2-2; D assignment may be TRBD1 or TRBD2 (5 bases each). Trimming stripped 5 bases from V and 0 bases from J, with 13 bases between. This CDR3 has 15 amino acids. CDR1 DFQATT and CDR2 SNEGSKA come from the germline V gene (reference sequence). The CDR3 bases are TGCAGTGCTCGATTTGGGACGGCGAACACCGGGGAGCTGTTTTTT. Encoded protein: CSARFGTANTGELFF.

The chain recombines TRBV6-1 with TRBJ1-2; 8 bases line up with TRBD1. V trimming: 3 bases; J trimming: 4 bases; junction bases outside the gene matches: 4. Germline CDR1 MNHNS, CDR2 SASEGT. The CDR3 runs to 14 residues. The DNA for the CDR3 is TGTGCCAGCAGTGACGCAGGGGGCGCCTATGGCTACACCTTC. Translation gives CASSDAGGAYGYTF.

This clonotype was seen only a few times. The chain combines TRBV4-3 with TRBJ2-1; no clear D gene. Germline CDR1 is LGHNA and CDR2 is YSLEER. The length of the CDR3 is 15 residues. The V end was cut by 4 bases, the J end by 4 bases, with 14 bases between. The CDR3 reads CASSLASVTYNEQFF. In nucleotides, the CDR3 is TGCGCCAGCAGCCTCGCGTCGGTTACATACAATGAGCAGTTCTTC.

V and J are TRBV7-2 and TRBJ2-1, with TRBD2 matching 15 bases. This CDR3 is built from 16 residues. V trimming: 1 base; J trimming: 9 bases; junction bases outside the gene matches: 4. Germline V gene lookup returns CDR1 SGHTA and CDR2 FQGNSA. This CDR3 is CASSLVGTSGRIEQFF. Here the CDR3 DNA reads TGTGCCAGCAGCTTAGTAGGGACTAGCGGGAGGATTGAGCAGTTCTTC.

This clonotype was observed a handful of times. This rearrangement joins TRBV18 to TRBJ2-7; D perhaps matches TRBD1 (6 bases). This CDR3 has 16 residues. Trimming took off 0 bases at V and 2 bases at J, with 14 bases between the two ends. The V gene's germline CDR1 is KGHSH and CDR2 LQKENI. The CDR3 sequence is CASSPPRDSGAYEQYF. The CDR3 nucleotides read TGTGCCAGCTCACCACCCCGCGATTCAGGGGCCTACGAGCAGTACTTC.

The chain has TRBV6-5 and TRBJ1-5, with D perhaps TRBD1 (5 bases). Germline V CDR1 and CDR2: MNHEY, SVGAGI. The CDR3 length is 17 residues. V shed 4 bases and J shed 9 bases, with 25 bases lying between them. CDR3: CASSSNLAGAAAVPQHF. CDR3 DNA sequence: TGTGCCAGCAGTTCCAACCTCGCTGGGGCTGCGGCGGTGCCCCAGCATTTT.

The chain uses TRBV14 and TRBJ2-3; TRBD1 agrees at 10 bases. CDR1 and CDR2 from the germline V gene are SGHDN and FVKESK. This CDR3 is 16 amino acids long. Unmatched junction bases numbered 6, after V lost 3 bases and J lost 3 bases. In DNA, the CDR3 is TGTGCCAGCAGCCACCTGACAGGGGGCAGGACAGATACGCAGTATTTT. Translating gives CASSHLTGGRTDTQYF.

This clonotype came up many times. This chain joins TRBV5-1 and TRBJ2-1; no reliable D call. This CDR3 has 17 residues. Trimming left V 4 bases short and J 0 bases short, with 17 bases between. The V gene's germline CDR1 is SGHRS and CDR2 YFSETQ. The CDR3: CASSLNPTGSSYNEQFF. The CDR3 DNA follows: TGCGCCAGCAGCCTCAATCCCACTGGCAGCTCCTACAATGAGCAGTTCTTC.

This clonotype occurred a few times. The V and J genes are TRBV24-1 and TRBJ2-1; no clear D. Germline loops: CDR1 KGHDR, CDR2 SFDVKD. The CDR3 spans 16 residues. Trimming took off 5 bases at V and 0 bases at J, with 13 bases between the two ends. The CDR3, as DNA: TGTGCCACCAGTGTAGAAGCAGGAAGCTCCTACAATGAGCAGTTCTTC. Protein sequence: CATSVEAGSSYNEQFF.

This clonotype was counted only a few times. This CDR3 is CASSQGPNSIYGYTF. CDR3 coding DNA: TGCGCCAGCAGCCAAGGTCCGAACAGTATCTATGGCTACACCTTC. The V call is TRBV4-1, the J call TRBJ1-2; D is uncertain. Germline V gene sequence: CDR1 MGHRA, CDR2 YSYEKL. Trimming took 1 base from V and 4 from J, leaving 13 bases between them. The CDR3 totals 15 residues.

In its sample, this clonotype was seen many times. The chain is built from TRBV9 and TRBJ2-7, with TRBD1 matching over 10 bases. The length of the CDR3 is 14 residues. Germline V gene lookup returns CDR1 SGDLS and CDR2 YYNGEE. V trimming: 0 bases; J trimming: 6 bases; junction bases outside the gene matches: 3. CDR3 region: CASSVGGQGSEQYF. The CDR3 nucleotides are TGTGCCAGCAGCGTAGGGGGACAGGGGAGCGAGCAGTACTTC.

The table lists this clonotype with a few counts. The chain employs TRBV7-8 and TRBJ2-3, with 8 bases identical to TRBD2. CDR1 and CDR2 (germline): SGHVS, FQNEAQ. The CDR3 totals 15 residues. V lost 4 bases to trimming and J lost 0 bases; unmatched junction nucleotides: 3. The DNA for the CDR3 is TGTGCCAGCAGCTCAGCGGGAGTTAGCACAGATACGCAGTATTTT. Amino acids: CASSSAGVSTDTQYF.

This clonotype was detected many times. J is TRBJ1-1 and V is TRBV10-3; TRBD1 might be the D (6 bases). The CDR3 extends over 16 amino acids. The V gene's germline CDR1 is ENHRY and CDR2 SYGVKD. The germline V and J ends were trimmed by 2 bases and 0 bases, with 13 bases remaining between them. The CDR3 region is CAISEAGRGMNTEAFF. The DNA for the CDR3 is TGTGCCATCAGTGAGGCTGGAAGGGGGATGAACACTGAAGCTTTCTTT.

The rearrangement links TRBV5-1 to TRBJ1-2, with D possibly being TRBD1 (6 bases). V dropped 2 bases and J dropped 7 bases, with 21 bases sitting between them. The length of the CDR3 is 16 residues. The germline CDR1 and CDR2 sequences are SGHRS and YFSETQ. The CDR3 sequence: CASSFDGGRVVGGYTF. CDR3 coding DNA: TGCGCCAGCAGCTTCGACGGGGGGCGAGTTGTCGGTGGCTACACCTTC.

This chain links TRBV2 with TRBJ1-1, with D hard to call. The CDR3 consists of 15 residues. Looked up from germline, CDR1 is SNHLY and CDR2 is FYNNEI. Trimming took 3 bases from V and 1 from J, leaving 12 bases between them. The CDR3 protein is CASSDWSGTNTEAFF. The DNA for the CDR3 is TGTGCCAGCAGTGATTGGTCAGGAACGAACACTGAAGCTTTCTTT. The complete variable domain, with remaining parts taken from reference TRBV2 and TRBJ1-1, reads EPEVTQTPSHQVTQMGQEVILRCVPISNHLYFYWYRQILGQKVEFLVSFYNNEISEKSEIFDDQFSVERPDGSNFTLKIRSTKLEDSAMYFCASSDWSGTNTEAFFGQGTRLTVV.

The CDR3 is CSASYRGQEAEAFF. The CDR3 DNA reads TGCAGTGCTAGTTACAGGGGGCAAGAGGCTGAAGCTTTCTTT. The J gene is TRBJ1-1, the V gene TRBV20-1; TRBD1 agrees at 9 bases. The V gene's germline CDR1 is DFQATT and CDR2 SNEGSKA (reference sequence). J was trimmed by 6 bases and V by 3 bases; bases with no gene match: 8. CDR3 length: 14 amino acids.

There are a few counts of this clonotype. This chain connects TRBV6-2 or TRBV6-3 to TRBJ1-2; perhaps TRBD1 as D (5 bases). V was trimmed by 6 bases and J by 6 bases, leaving 23 bases between them. The CDR3 totals 16 residues. Germline V gene data show CDR1 as MNHEY and CDR2 as SVGEGT. DNA for the CDR3: TGTGCCAGCAGCCAGGGTTGGGGATCTCCTGGCCATGGCTACACCTTC. This sequence encodes CASSQGWGSPGHGYTF.

The sample holds a few counts of this clonotype. The V call is TRBV27, the J call TRBJ2-5, with D hard to call. This CDR3 is built from 15 residues. The V end was cut by 2 bases, the J end by 5 bases, with 15 bases between. Germline V lookup: CDR1 MNHEY, CDR2 SMNVEV (reference sequence). The CDR3 region has the DNA TGTGCCAGCAGTTTAAGTGTTCTCGGAATGGAGACCCAGTACTTC. Protein sequence: CASSLSVLGMETQYF.

This clonotype was seen repeatedly, ten times or more. The chain carries TRBV11-1 and TRBJ2-1, with 7 bases lining up with TRBD2. Germline lookup yields CDR1 SGHAT and CDR2 FQDESV (reference sequence). The CDR3 spans 14 residues. Trimming cost V 5 bases and J 8 bases; bases outside gene matches: 9. CDR3 in amino acids: CASSPASGKDEQFF. CDR3 nucleotide sequence: TGTGCCAGCAGCCCGGCGAGCGGGAAGGATGAGCAGTTCTTC. Variable domain in full (rest from reference TRBV11-1 and TRBJ2-1): EAEVAQSPRYKITEKSQAVAFWCDPISGHATLYWYRQILGQGPELLVQFQDESVVDDSQLPKDRFSAERLKGVDSTLKIQPAELGDSAMYLCASSPASGKDEQFFGPGTRLTVL.

This clonotype came up many times. The chain employs TRBV20-1 and TRBJ2-4, with 10 bases aligning to TRBD1. The V and J ends lost 1 base and 0 bases, in that order; junction bases with no gene match: 0. Germline CDR1 is DFQATT and CDR2 is SNEGSKA (reference sequence). This CDR3 is 15 amino acids long. CDR3 loop: CSARGQGAAKNIQYF. CDR3 sequence (DNA): TGCAGTGCTAGAGGACAGGGGGCAGCCAAAAACATTCAGTACTTC.

This chain's CDR3 is CSARPPIGASSYNEQFF. CDR3 coding DNA: TGCAGTGCTAGGCCACCTATCGGAGCGAGCTCCTACAATGAGCAGTTCTTC. The chain uses TRBV20-1 and TRBJ2-1; unclear D gene. This CDR3 spans 17 amino acids. Trimming stripped 3 bases from V and 0 bases from J, with 18 bases between. Germline CDR1 DFQATT, CDR2 SNEGSKA (reference sequence).

This clonotype showed up just a few times. The J gene is TRBJ1-3, the V gene TRBV20-1; D is possibly TRBD1 (5 bases). CDR1 is DFQATT and CDR2 is SNEGSKA in the germline V gene (reference sequence). The CDR3 runs 15 residues. The germline V and J ends were trimmed by 0 bases and 2 bases, with 11 bases remaining between them. As DNA, the CDR3 is TGCAGTGCTAGAGATATTCGAGGGGCTGGAAACACCATATATTTT. This gives the protein CSARDIRGAGNTIYF.

This chain links TRBV5-6 with TRBJ2-3, with D unclear. This CDR3 is 14 amino acids long. From germline, CDR1 is SGHDT and CDR2 YYEEEE. The V gene lost 3 bases and the J gene lost 5 bases, with 13 bases spanning the gap. The CDR3: CASSSRRAGDTQYF. In DNA form, the CDR3 reads TGTGCCAGCAGCTCCCGAAGGGCTGGAGATACGCAGTATTTT.